These T cell receptor beta chains were read from a single sample in a study of CD8 T cells in ankylosing spondylitis. TCRdb analysed the 5' RACE reads with MiXCR anew, one entry per CDR3 protein. This table holds about 750,000 distinct CDR3 sequences, roughly 19% found once. Sequences were obtained from blood, either unsorted or a sorted T cell fraction (not recorded which). Receptor source: a male donor with ankylosing spondylitis. Each CDR3 is given with its conserved first and last residue. A D gene is named only where the DNA matches it firmly. Rows give clone size only sometimes, using once, few, many, or a class for an expanded clone.

V gene,J gene,D gene,clone size,CDR3 DNA,CDR3 protein
TRBV24-1,TRBJ2-7,TRBD1,-,TGTGCCACCAGTGAGGCCGGGACAGGGAACGAGCAGTACTTC,CATSEAGTGNEQYF
TRBV7-6,TRBJ2-1,TRBD1,-,TGTGCCAGCAGCTTGACAGGGTGGAATGCGGATGAGCAGTTCTTC,CASSLTGWNADEQFF
TRBV12-3/TRBV12-4,TRBJ1-1,-,-,TGTGCCAGCAGTTTAAGGCCAGGGTGGAACACTGAAGCTTTCTTT,CASSLRPGWNTEAFF
TRBV29-1,TRBJ2-7,-,-,TGCAGCGCAACGACAGGATCTATCTACGAGCAGTACTTC,CSATTGSIYEQYF
TRBV6-4,TRBJ2-3,TRBD2,-,TGTGCCAGCAGCCCCACTAGCGGGGGGGCCGCTGGCACAGATACGCAGTATTTT,CASSPTSGGAAGTDTQYF
TRBV5-6,TRBJ2-7,-,-,TGTGCCAGCAGCTTGGTCAGGATGATGGACGAGCAGTACTTC,CASSLVRMMDEQYF
TRBV12-3/TRBV12-4,TRBJ2-5,TRBD1,many,TGTGCCAGCAGTCCCTGGACAGGGCCTAACCAAGAGACCCAGTACTTC,CASSPWTGPNQETQYF
TRBV20-1,TRBJ1-1,TRBD1,few,TGCAGTGCTAGCCAGGACAGGGAGGGCACTGAAGCTTTCTTT,CSASQDREGTEAFF
TRBV3-1,TRBJ2-5,TRBD2,few,TGTGCCAGCAGCCAAGATGAAGGCGGGAGGCCCGGAGGGACCCAGTACTTC,CASSQDEGGRPGGTQYF
TRBV7-2,TRBJ1-1,-,-,TGTGCCAGCAGCTTGACCGGGACTACGAACACTGAAGCTTTCTTT,CASSLTGTTNTEAFF
TRBV29-1,TRBJ2-7,-,-,TGCAGCGTTGTGACTACCCGGGGTTCTCGAGAGCAGTACTTC,CSVVTTRGSREQYF
TRBV10-2,TRBJ1-2,-,few,TGCGCCAGCAGTGAGTCGACCCCGGTTGGCCTCTATGGCTACACCTTC,CASSESTPVGLYGYTF
TRBV29-1,TRBJ2-2,TRBD2,few,TGCAGCGTTGACTCTACCACTAGCGCCGGGGAGCTGTTTTTT,CSVDSTTSAGELFF
TRBV7-3,TRBJ2-7,-,many,TGTGCCAGCAGCTTAAAAGTTGGAGGCCCTTACGAGCAGTACTTC,CASSLKVGGPYEQYF
TRBV19,TRBJ2-7,-,-,TGTGCCAGTAGGAAGACAGGGACGGCGGGGGAGCAGTACTTC,CASRKTGTAGEQYF